A selection of T cell receptor beta chains follows, all from one sample in a study of cytomegalovirus exposure and HLA in healthy donors. Profiled with immunoSEQ multiplex PCR; TCRdb holds only in-frame clones, not every one. Among 100,000 to 150,000 clones listed, 75% were seen once. The sequencing sample was made of PBMCs. The receptor source for this set is a middle-aged woman in good health and CMV-seropositive. Each CDR3 is given with its conserved first and last residue. The D gene is left open where the match is weak. Some rows mark clone size as missing; the rest say once, few, many or name a class of expanded clone.

cdr3_nt cdr3_aa v_call clone_size d_call j_call
TGCGCCAGCAGCCCCTTCAGGACAGGGGGGCACGCGAACACCGGGGAGCTGTTTTTT CASSPFRTGGHANTGELFF TRBV4-3 - TRBD1 TRBJ2-2
TGTGCCACCAGCAGACAAAGACAAAGCTCTGGGGCCAACGTCCTGACTTTC CATSRQRQSSGANVLTF TRBV15 - - TRBJ2-6
TGTGCCAGCAGCTTGGTACAGGGCGCCGGGGAGCTGTTTTTT CASSLVQGAGELFF TRBV5-6 - - TRBJ2-2
TGTGCCAGTAACAGGGCCGACACCGGGGAGCTGTTTTTT CASNRADTGELFF TRBV19 - - TRBJ2-2
TGCGCCAGCAGCCAAGATTGGCGGGGGGGCCGCTACAATGAGCAGTTCTTC CASSQDWRGGRYNEQFF TRBV4-3 few TRBD2 TRBJ2-1
TGTGCCAGCAGTCCGGGACTAACCTACGAGCAGTACTTC CASSPGLTYEQYF TRBV6-5 - TRBD2 TRBJ2-7
TGTGCCAGCAGCTTGGTAGGGACTAGCGGGCTAAATGAGCAGTTCTTC CASSLVGTSGLNEQFF TRBV5-5 - TRBD2 TRBJ2-1
TGTGCCAGCAGTTACTCGTCAGGGTTCTACGAGCAGTACTTC CASSYSSGFYEQYF TRBV6-5 - - TRBJ2-7
TGTGCCAGCATGGGGGACAGTGGGAACACTGAAGCTTTCTTT CASMGDSGNTEAFF TRBV2 - TRBD1 TRBJ1-1
TGCGCCAGCATGGACCGGACACCGAACTATGGCTACACCTTC CASMDRTPNYGYTF TRBV4-3 - - TRBJ1-2
TGTGCCAGCTCACCCCCCGTCCCGGGACAGGGGTACGAGCAGTACTTC CASSPPVPGQGYEQYF TRBV18 - TRBD1 TRBJ2-7
TGTGCCAGCAGCTTCACCGGGACAGTGGGACGAAAACTGTTTTTT CASSFTGTVGRKLFF TRBV7-8 - TRBD1 TRBJ1-4
TGTGCCAGCAGCGTTGGATTGCCGCCGGGGGGCTACACCTTC CASSVGLPPGGYTF TRBV9 - - TRBJ1-2
TGCGCCAGCAGCCCGCCTGGACAGGGCGGGGAGACCCAGTACTTC CASSPPGQGGETQYF TRBV5-1 - TRBD1 TRBJ2-5
TGTGCCAGCAGCTCGACAGGGGGAGACACCGGGGAGCTGTTTTTT CASSSTGGDTGELFF TRBV6-5 - TRBD1 TRBJ2-2
TGCGCCACCCGGACTAGCGGCTACAATGAGCAGTTCTTC CATRTSGYNEQFF TRBV5-1 - TRBD2 TRBJ2-1
TGTGCCAGCAGCTTAGAATTTGGTCAGGGGATGGGGCAGCCCCAGCATTTT CASSLEFGQGMGQPQHF TRBV7-9 - - TRBJ1-5
TGTGCCAGCAGCGCGCCGGGACAGGGGTCGAACACTGAAGCTTTCTTT CASSAPGQGSNTEAFF TRBV7-9 - TRBD1 TRBJ1-1
TGCGCCAGCAGCTTGGCAACAGGGGGCTACGAGCAGTACTTC CASSLATGGYEQYF TRBV5-1 few TRBD1 TRBJ2-7
TGTGCCAGCCGTGACAGGGGGAGGGATACGCAGTATTTT CASRDRGRDTQYF TRBV6-5 few TRBD1 TRBJ2-3
TGTGCCAGCAGCTTATCATTGAGCGTTGCTGCGGAGACCCAGTACTTC CASSLSLSVAAETQYF TRBV11-1 - - TRBJ2-5
TGTGCCAGCATTCCGGGCGGGAAAAATTACAATGAGCAGTTCTTC CASIPGGKNYNEQFF TRBV28 - - TRBJ2-1
TGTGCCAGCAGGTTTGGCGGGAACACCGGGGAGCTGTTTTTT CASRFGGNTGELFF TRBV5-4 - - TRBJ2-2
TGTGCCAGCAGTTACCAAGGGGCGGGGGCGGGTGAAGCTTTCTTT CASSYQGAGAGEAFF TRBV6-5 - - TRBJ1-1
TGTGCCAGCAGGGGAGGACCCCCCGAGCAGTACTTC CASRGGPPEQYF TRBV7-8 - - TRBJ2-7
TGTGCCAGTAGCCGCGGAGGGATTAACTATGGCTACACCTTC CASSRGGINYGYTF TRBV19 - - TRBJ1-2
TGTGCCAGTTGGCAGGGCTCCTACAATGAGCAGTTCTTC CASWQGSYNEQFF TRBV5-4 - - TRBJ2-1
TGTGCCAGCAGCTTAGATCAGACAGGGCGGACTGAAGCTTTCTTT CASSLDQTGRTEAFF TRBV7-9 - TRBD1 TRBJ1-1
TGTGCCAGCAGGATACAAAAACGATACACCATATATTTT CASRIQKRYTIYF TRBV7-6 - - TRBJ1-3
TGTGCCAGCAGCTTAAGAATTGGCAGTGCAAACAACGAGCAGTACTTC CASSLRIGSANNEQYF TRBV7-9 few - TRBJ2-7
TGTGCCAGCAGCGGCAGGGGGGCCGGGAACACTGAAGCTTTCTTT CASSGRGAGNTEAFF TRBV7-2 - TRBD1 TRBJ1-1
TGCGCCAGCAGTTCGGACTACACTGAAGCTTTCTTT CASSSDYTEAFF TRBV5-1 - - TRBJ1-1
TGTGCCAGCAGCCAAGATGACAGGCTGACAGATACGCAGTATTTT CASSQDDRLTDTQYF TRBV14 - - TRBJ2-3
TGTGCCAGCAGTTTTGCCCCAGGGGGGAACACCGGGGAGCTGTTTTTT CASSFAPGGNTGELFF TRBV6-5 - TRBD1 TRBJ2-2
TGTGCCAGCAGTTTACTCACAGGGGGGGATGGCTACACCTTC CASSLLTGGDGYTF TRBV28 - TRBD1 TRBJ1-2
TGTGCCAGCAGTTCCCCCATTGAAGCTTTCTTT CASSSPIEAFF TRBV6-5 - - TRBJ1-1
TGCGCCAGCAGCCAGGGACAGGGGGCGTATACTGAAGCTTTCTTT CASSQGQGAYTEAFF TRBV4-1 - TRBD1 TRBJ1-1
TGTGCCAGCAGGACAGGGTGGGTCGACACTGAAGCTTTCTTT CASRTGWVDTEAFF TRBV27 - TRBD1 TRBJ1-1
TGTGCCAGCAGGGATACAGGGTACGGAAACACCATATATTTT CASRDTGYGNTIYF TRBV28 - - TRBJ1-3
TGTGCCAGCAGCGTAGACGGGAGGGCCCCCTACGAGCAGTACTTC CASSVDGRAPYEQYF TRBV9 - TRBD2 TRBJ2-7
TGCGCCAGCAGCCCACTAGCGGGGGGCGGCACAGATACGCAGTATTTT CASSPLAGGGTDTQYF TRBV4-1 once TRBD2 TRBJ2-3
TGTGCCATCAGTTCCGACAGGGTCTTTGGCTACACCTTC CAISSDRVFGYTF TRBV10-3 few TRBD1 TRBJ1-2
TGTGCCAGCAGTTACCAGGGGGCAACTGAAGCTTTCTTT CASSYQGATEAFF TRBV27 - TRBD1 TRBJ1-1
TGTGCCAGCACCGCAAAGGGGTTATCCTACAATGAGCAGTTCTTC CASTAKGLSYNEQFF TRBV25-1 - - TRBJ2-1
TGTGCCAGCAGTGACGGACAGGATTACAATGAGCAGTTCTTC CASSDGQDYNEQFF TRBV2 - TRBD1 TRBJ2-1
TGTGCCAGCAGTTACTCCCCCGGGAGTTCTAACGAGCAGTACTTC CASSYSPGSSNEQYF TRBV6-5 - - TRBJ2-7
TGTGCCAGCAGCCCCGGGACAGGGAAGAGAGAGCAGTACTTC CASSPGTGKREQYF TRBV6-5 - TRBD1 TRBJ2-7
TGTGCCAGCACCCCCCACAACCATGGCTACACCTTC CASTPHNHGYTF TRBV6-6 - - TRBJ1-2
TGTGCCAGTAGTATTGCCGACACGCTACGGGAGCAGTACTTC CASSIADTLREQYF TRBV19 - - TRBJ2-7
TGTGCCAGCAGCCTCTCCCAATGGGGGGCTGAAGCTTTCTTT CASSLSQWGAEAFF TRBV6-5 - - TRBJ1-1
TGCGCCAGCAGCCCACTCTCGGGGGGGTACGCCGGGGAGCTGTTTTTT CASSPLSGGYAGELFF TRBV4-1 - TRBD2 TRBJ2-2
TGTGCCAGCAGCACCGATCCTAGCGTCTCCTACAATGAGCAGTTCTTC CASSTDPSVSYNEQFF TRBV7-9 few - TRBJ2-1
TGTGCCAGCAGCTTTTCGGGGGAAGAGACCCAGTACTTC CASSFSGEETQYF TRBV5-4 - - TRBJ2-5
TGCAGTGCGAGAGTATACAATGAGCAGTTCTTC CSARVYNEQFF TRBV20-1 - - TRBJ2-1
TGTGCCAGCAGCTCTTTAGAGTTCGGGACAGGCTACACCGGGGAGCTGTTTTTT CASSSLEFGTGYTGELFF TRBV13 few TRBD1 TRBJ2-2
TGTGCCAGTAGAAACCAGGGATCCCACGGGGAGCTGTTTTTT CASRNQGSHGELFF TRBV19 - - TRBJ2-2
TGCGCCAGCAGCTTGGGACAGCGTAACTATGGCTACACCTTC CASSLGQRNYGYTF TRBV5-1 - - TRBJ1-2
TGTGCCACCAGCAGTGGACAGGCCCCTCAGCCCCAGCATTTT CATSSGQAPQPQHF TRBV15 - TRBD1 TRBJ1-5